Shown below are 13 T cell receptor beta chains from a single sample sequenced in a study of blood T cell repertoires in COVID-19. The repertoire was sequenced with immunoSEQ multiplex PCR; TCRdb's copy has only in-frame clones and lacks some. The top ten clones hold about 2.1% of a sample with about 220,000 clones, roughly four fifths of them seen once. Sequencing was performed on peripheral blood. The receptors stem from a woman aged 60-75 years with acute or convalescent COVID-19.

CDR3 sequence (DNA): TGTGCCAGCAGCCCGCCGAGCGGGACCCCGCAGTATTTT. Its protein product is CASSPPSGTPQYF. The rearrangement uses TRBV13 and TRBJ2-3, with 7 nucleotides matching TRBD2. The germline gives CDR1 PRHDT, CDR2 FYEKMQ (reference sequence). The CDR3 is 13 residues long. The ends lost 5 bases at V and 10 bases at J; junction bases unmatched: 9.

The chain combines TRBV3-1 (or the pseudogene TRBV3-2) with TRBJ2-7; 8 positions match TRBD1. The V gene's germline CDR1 is LGHDT and CDR2 YNNKEL (reference sequence). With V trimmed by 0 bases and J by 2 bases, 9 bases remained unmatched. This CDR3 is 17 amino acids long. The DNA of the CDR3 is TGTGCCAGCAGCCAAGATATGAGGACAGGGAATCCCTACGAGCAGTACTTC. Protein sequence: CASSQDMRTGNPYEQYF.

The chain uses TRBV9 and TRBJ2-5, with a weak D call TRBD2 (6 bases). The V gene lost 0 bases and the J gene lost 4 bases, with 13 bases spanning the gap. The CDR3 runs 15 residues. Germline V gene sequence: CDR1 SGDLS, CDR2 YYNGEE. This chain's CDR3 is CASSVAEGLLETQYF. The CDR3 DNA is TGTGCCAGCAGCGTAGCTGAGGGACTTTTAGAGACCCAGTACTTC.

The chain employs TRBV27 and TRBJ2-2; TRBD2 aligns across 9 bases. The germline gives CDR1 MNHEY, CDR2 SMNVEV (reference sequence). The CDR3 loop spans 16 amino acids. V was pared by 5 bases and J by 1 base, with 5 bases of the junction left unmatched. CDR3 loop: CASSRKAGGNTGELFF. In DNA form, the CDR3 reads TGTGCCAGCAGTCGAAAAGCGGGGGGGAACACCGGGGAGCTGTTTTTT.

This clone was seen only once. The chain is built from TRBV3-1 (or the pseudogene TRBV3-2) and TRBJ1-1; no clear D gene. V lost 0 bases and J 1 base, leaving 9 bases between the germline ends. Germline CDR1 and CDR2: LGHDT and YNNKEL (reference sequence). CDR3 length equals 15 residues. The CDR3: CASSQDSFRNTEAFF. CDR3 DNA: TGTGCCAGCAGCCAAGACTCCTTTAGGAACACTGAAGCTTTCTTT.

The chain has TRBV27 and TRBJ1-2; D unclear. Germline CDR1 reads MNHEY; CDR2 reads SMNVEV (reference sequence). The V and J ends lost 2 bases and 0 bases respectively, with 10 bases between them. The CDR3 runs 15 residues. The CDR3: CASSLEGRTNYGYTF. As DNA, the CDR3 is TGTGCCAGCAGTTTAGAGGGCCGAACTAACTATGGCTACACCTTC.

The CDR3 loop is CASSPVGLWGETQYF. In nucleotides, the CDR3 is TGTGCCAGCAGCCCGGTGGGGCTTTGGGGAGAGACCCAGTACTTC. The chain has TRBV9 and TRBJ2-5, with D tentatively TRBD1 (5 bases). Trimming left V 4 bases short and J 4 bases short, with 17 bases between. CDR3 length equals 15 residues. The germline CDR1 and CDR2 sequences are SGDLS and YYNGEE.

This rearrangement joins TRBV3-1 (or the pseudogene TRBV3-2) to TRBJ1-1, with 8 bases fitting TRBD1. The CDR3 totals 14 residues. V lost 4 bases and J lost 10; bases outside the gene matches: 11. Germline V gene sequence: CDR1 LGHDT, CDR2 YNNKEL (reference sequence). DNA of the CDR3: TGTGCCAGCAGCCCGTTCCTCGGACAGGGACGAGCTTTCTTT. Its protein is CASSPFLGQGRAFF.

The V gene is TRBV5-1, the J gene TRBJ2-3, with a tentative D call TRBD2 (6 bases). Trimming cost V 4 bases and J 4 bases, with 13 bases left between them. This CDR3 is built from 14 residues. Germline V gene data show CDR1 as SGHRS and CDR2 as YFSETQ. The CDR3 loop reads CASSVRGGADTQYF. CDR3 coding DNA: TGCGCCAGCAGCGTTCGGGGAGGCGCAGATACGCAGTATTTT.

This chain links TRBV9 with TRBJ2-5; 8 bases fit TRBD2. The CDR3 extends over 14 amino acids. CDR1 and CDR2 from the germline V gene are SGDLS and YYNGEE. The trim removed 2 bases at V and 4 bases at J, leaving 4 bases unmatched. The DNA for the CDR3 is TGTGCCAGCAGCGTCGGCGGGGGGCGAGAGACCCAGTACTTC. Encoded protein: CASSVGGGRETQYF.

This clone was recorded a few times. The chain combines TRBV3-1 (or the pseudogene TRBV3-2) with TRBJ1-2; D ambiguous. This CDR3 has 13 residues. V lost 6 bases and J lost 0, with 8 bases in between. Germline V gives CDR1 LGHDT, CDR2 YNNKEL (reference sequence). This chain's CDR3 is CASSLSSNYGYTF. CDR3 DNA sequence: TGTGCCAGCAGTCTCTCCTCTAACTATGGCTACACCTTC.

This chain connects TRBV29-1 to TRBJ2-1, with unresolved D. Between the trimmed V and J ends, which lost 7 bases and 8 bases, there was a span of 18 bases. The length of the CDR3 is 13 residues. CDR1 SQVTM and CDR2 ANQGSEA come from the germline V gene. The CDR3 loop reads CSGRRQALHEQFF. In DNA form, the CDR3 reads TGCAGCGGTCGCCGCCAGGCTCTCCATGAGCAGTTCTTC.

V usage is TRBV6-5 and J usage is TRBJ1-1; D is possibly TRBD1 (5 bases). The germline CDR1 and CDR2 sequences are MNHEY and SVGAGI. Trimming took 7 bases from V and 6 from J, leaving 15 bases between them. The length of the CDR3 is 13 residues. CDR3 amino acids: CASTRRGNPEAFF. Written as DNA, the CDR3 is TGTGCCAGCACCCGGAGGGGTAACCCTGAAGCTTTCTTT.